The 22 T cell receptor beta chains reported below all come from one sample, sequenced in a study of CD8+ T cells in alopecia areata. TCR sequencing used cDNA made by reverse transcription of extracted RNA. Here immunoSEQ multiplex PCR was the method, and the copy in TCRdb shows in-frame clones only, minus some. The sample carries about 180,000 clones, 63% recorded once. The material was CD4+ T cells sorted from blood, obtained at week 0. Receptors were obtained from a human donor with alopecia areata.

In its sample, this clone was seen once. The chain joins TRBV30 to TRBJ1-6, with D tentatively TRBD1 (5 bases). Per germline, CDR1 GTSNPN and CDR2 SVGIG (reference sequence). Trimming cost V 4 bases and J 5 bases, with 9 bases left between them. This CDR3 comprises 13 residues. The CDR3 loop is CAWKMTDNSPLHF. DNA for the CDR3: TGTGCCTGGAAGATGACAGATAATTCACCCCTCCACTTT.

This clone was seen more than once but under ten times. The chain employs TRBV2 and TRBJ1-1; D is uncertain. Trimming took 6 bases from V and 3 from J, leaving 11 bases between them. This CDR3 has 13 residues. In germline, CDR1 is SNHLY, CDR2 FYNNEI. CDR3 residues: CASRNSEDTEAFF. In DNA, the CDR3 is TGTGCCAGCAGAAACTCCGAAGACACTGAAGCTTTCTTT.

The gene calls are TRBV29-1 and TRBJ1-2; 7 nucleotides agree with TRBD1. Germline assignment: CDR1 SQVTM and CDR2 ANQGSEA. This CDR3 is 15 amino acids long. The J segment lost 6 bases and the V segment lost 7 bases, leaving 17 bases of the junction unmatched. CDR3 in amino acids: CSAQREPSGGHGYTF. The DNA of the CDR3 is TGCAGCGCCCAAAGGGAGCCCTCAGGGGGTCATGGCTACACCTTC.

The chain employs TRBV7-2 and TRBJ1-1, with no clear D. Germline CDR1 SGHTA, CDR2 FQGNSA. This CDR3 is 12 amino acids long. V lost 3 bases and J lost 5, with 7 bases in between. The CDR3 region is CASSLMRTEAFF. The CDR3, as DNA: TGTGCCAGCAGCTTGATGCGGACTGAAGCTTTCTTT. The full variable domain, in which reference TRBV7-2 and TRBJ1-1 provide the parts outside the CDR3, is GAGVSQSPSNKVTEKGKDVELRCDPISGHTALYWYRQSLGQGLEFLIYFQGNSAPDKSGLPSDRFSAERTGGSVSTLTIQRTQQEDSAVYLCASSLMRTEAFFGQGTRLTVV.

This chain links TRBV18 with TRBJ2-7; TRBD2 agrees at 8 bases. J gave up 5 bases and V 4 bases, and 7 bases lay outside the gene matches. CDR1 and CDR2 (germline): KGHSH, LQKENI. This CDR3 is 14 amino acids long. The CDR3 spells CASSQVTSAHEQYF. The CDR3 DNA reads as TGTGCCAGCTCACAAGTGACTAGCGCTCACGAGCAGTACTTC.

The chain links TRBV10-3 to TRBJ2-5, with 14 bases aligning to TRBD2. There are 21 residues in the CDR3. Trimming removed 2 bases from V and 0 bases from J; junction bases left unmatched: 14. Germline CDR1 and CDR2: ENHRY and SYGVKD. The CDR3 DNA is TGTGCCATCAGTGAGACCCTACCGGGACTAGCGGGGGCCTCGTACCAAGAGACCCAGTACTTC. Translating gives CAISETLPGLAGASYQETQYF.

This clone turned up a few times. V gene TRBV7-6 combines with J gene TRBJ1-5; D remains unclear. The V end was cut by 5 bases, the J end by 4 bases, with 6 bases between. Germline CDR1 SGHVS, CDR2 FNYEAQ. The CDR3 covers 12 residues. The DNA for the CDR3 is TGTGCCAGCAGCACGAATAATCAGCCCCAGCATTTT. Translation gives CASSTNNQPQHF. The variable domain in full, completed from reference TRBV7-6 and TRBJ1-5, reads GAGVSQSPRYKVTKRGQDVALRCDPISGHVSLYWYRQALGQGPEFLTYFNYEAQQDKSGLPNDRFSAERPEGSISTLTIQRTEQRDSAMYRCASSTNNQPQHFGDGTRLSIL.

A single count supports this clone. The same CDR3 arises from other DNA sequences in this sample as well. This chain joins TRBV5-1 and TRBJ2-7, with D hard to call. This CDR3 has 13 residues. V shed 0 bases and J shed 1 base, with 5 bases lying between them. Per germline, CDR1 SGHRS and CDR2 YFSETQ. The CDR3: CASSLDGSYEQYF. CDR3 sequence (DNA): TGCGCCAGCAGCTTGGACGGTTCCTACGAGCAGTACTTC.

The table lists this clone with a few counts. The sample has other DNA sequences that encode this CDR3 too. The CDR3 sequence is CSVTGSGANVLTF. Here the CDR3 DNA reads TGCAGCGTTACAGGTTCTGGGGCCAACGTCCTGACTTTC. The rearrangement uses TRBV29-1 and TRBJ2-6; weak D call: TRBD1 (5 bases). The germline V and J ends were trimmed by 5 bases and 1 base, with 6 bases remaining between them. Germline V lookup: CDR1 SQVTM, CDR2 ANQGSEA. The CDR3 is 13 amino acids.

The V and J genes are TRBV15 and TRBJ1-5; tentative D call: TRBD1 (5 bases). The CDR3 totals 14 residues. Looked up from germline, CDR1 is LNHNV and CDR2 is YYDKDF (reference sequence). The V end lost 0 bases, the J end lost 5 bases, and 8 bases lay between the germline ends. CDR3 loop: CATSRETGYQPQHF. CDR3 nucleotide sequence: TGTGCCACCAGCAGAGAAACAGGTTATCAGCCCCAGCATTTT. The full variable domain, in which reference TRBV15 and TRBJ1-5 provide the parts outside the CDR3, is DAMVIQNPRYQVTQFGKPVTLSCSQTLNHNVMYWYQQKSSQAPKLLFHYYDKDFNNEADTPDNFQSRRPNTSFCFLDIRSPGLGDTAMYLCATSRETGYQPQHFGDGTRLSIL.

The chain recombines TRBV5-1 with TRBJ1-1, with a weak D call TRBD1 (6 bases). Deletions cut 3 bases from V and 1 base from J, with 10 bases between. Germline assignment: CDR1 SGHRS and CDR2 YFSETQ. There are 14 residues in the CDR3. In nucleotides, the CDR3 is TGCGCCAGCAGCTACATGGGACAGAACACTGAAGCTTTCTTT. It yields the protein CASSYMGQNTEAFF.

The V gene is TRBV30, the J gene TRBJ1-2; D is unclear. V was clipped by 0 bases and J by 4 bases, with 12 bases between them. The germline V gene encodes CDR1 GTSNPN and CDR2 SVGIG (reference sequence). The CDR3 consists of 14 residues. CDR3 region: CAWSVRRDSYGYTF. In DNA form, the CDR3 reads TGTGCCTGGAGTGTCAGGCGCGATAGCTATGGCTACACCTTC.

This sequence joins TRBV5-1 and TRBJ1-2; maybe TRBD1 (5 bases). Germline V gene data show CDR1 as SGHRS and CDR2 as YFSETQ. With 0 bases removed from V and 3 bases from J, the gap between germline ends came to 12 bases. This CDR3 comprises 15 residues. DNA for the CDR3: TGCGCCAGCAGCTTGGTCCCTCGGGGGGACTATGGCTACACCTTC. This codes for CASSLVPRGDYGYTF.

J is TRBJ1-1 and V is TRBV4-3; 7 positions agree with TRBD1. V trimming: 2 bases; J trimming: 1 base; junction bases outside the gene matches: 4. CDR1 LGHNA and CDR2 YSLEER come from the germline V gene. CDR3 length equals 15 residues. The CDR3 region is CASSQLGTENTEAFF. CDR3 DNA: TGCGCCAGCAGCCAACTCGGGACAGAGAACACTGAAGCTTTCTTT.

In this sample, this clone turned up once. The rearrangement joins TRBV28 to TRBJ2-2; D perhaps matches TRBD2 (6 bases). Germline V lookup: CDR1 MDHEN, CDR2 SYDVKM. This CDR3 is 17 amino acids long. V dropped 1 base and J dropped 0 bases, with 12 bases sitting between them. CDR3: CASSLFGTGANTGELFF. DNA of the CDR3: TGTGCCAGCAGTTTATTCGGTACGGGAGCGAACACCGGGGAGCTGTTTTTT.

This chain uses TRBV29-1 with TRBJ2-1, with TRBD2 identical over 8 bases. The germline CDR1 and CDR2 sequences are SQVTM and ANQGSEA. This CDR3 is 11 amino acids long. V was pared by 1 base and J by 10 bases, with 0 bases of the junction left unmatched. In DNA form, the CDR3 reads TGCAGCGTTGAAGGCGGGGGGGAGCAGTTCTTC. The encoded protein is CSVEGGGEQFF.

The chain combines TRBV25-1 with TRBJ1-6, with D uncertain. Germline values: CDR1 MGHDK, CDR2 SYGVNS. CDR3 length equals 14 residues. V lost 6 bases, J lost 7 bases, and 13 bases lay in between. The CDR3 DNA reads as TGTGCCAGCAGGGGAGACTTGGTCAATTCACCCCTCCACTTT. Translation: CASRGDLVNSPLHF.

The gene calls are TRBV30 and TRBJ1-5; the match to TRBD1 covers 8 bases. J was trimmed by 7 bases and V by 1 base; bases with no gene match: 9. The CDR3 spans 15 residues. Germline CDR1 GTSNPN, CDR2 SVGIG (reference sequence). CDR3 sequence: CAWSGRQGSRQPQHF. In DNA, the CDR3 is TGTGCCTGGAGTGGTAGACAGGGGTCGAGGCAGCCCCAGCATTTT.

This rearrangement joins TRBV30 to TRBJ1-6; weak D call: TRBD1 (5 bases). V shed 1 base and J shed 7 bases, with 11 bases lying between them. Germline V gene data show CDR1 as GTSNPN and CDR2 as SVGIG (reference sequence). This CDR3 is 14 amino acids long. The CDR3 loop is CAWSDLDKNSPLHF. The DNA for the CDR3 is TGTGCCTGGAGTGACTTGGACAAAAATTCACCCCTCCACTTT.

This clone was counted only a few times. CDR3 in DNA: TGCAGCGTCGGACTAGCGGGGGCCACATACAATGAGCAGTTCTTC. This translates into CSVGLAGATYNEQFF. J is TRBJ2-1 and V is TRBV29-1, with TRBD2 matching 13 bases. CDR1 is SQVTM and CDR2 is ANQGSEA in the germline V gene. The trim removed 6 bases at V and 4 bases at J, leaving 6 bases unmatched. The CDR3 extends over 15 amino acids.

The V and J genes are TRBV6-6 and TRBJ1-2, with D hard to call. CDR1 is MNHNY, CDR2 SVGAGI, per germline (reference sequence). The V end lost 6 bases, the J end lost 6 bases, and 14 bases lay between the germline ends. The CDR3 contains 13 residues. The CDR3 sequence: CASSLAPRHGYTF. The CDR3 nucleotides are TGTGCCAGCAGCCTAGCCCCAAGGCATGGCTACACCTTC.

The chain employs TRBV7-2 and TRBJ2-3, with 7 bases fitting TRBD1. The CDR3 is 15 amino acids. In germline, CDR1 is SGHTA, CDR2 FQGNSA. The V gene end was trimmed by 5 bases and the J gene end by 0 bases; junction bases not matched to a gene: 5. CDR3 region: CASSEQGSSTDTQYF. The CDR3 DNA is TGTGCCAGCAGCGAACAGGGGTCTAGCACAGATACGCAGTATTTT.